The 18 T cell receptor beta chains given below trace back to one sample, sequenced in a study of sequential checkpoint blockade in melanoma. TCRdb's copy holds only in-frame clones and misses some; the assay was immunoSEQ multiplex PCR. Found here are about 18,000 clones, 65% to 75% of them singletons; the top ten hold under 5%. Treatment of the sample: randomized to nivolumab then ipilimumab (arm A) or the reverse (arm B). Sequenced material: tumor tissue (inferred from file names), taken from a patient given nivolumab and ipilimumab in sequence. These receptors were taken from a human donor with melanoma.

This clone was seen just once. The rearrangement links TRBV12-5 to TRBJ2-1, with 9 bases lining up with TRBD2. The germline V gene encodes CDR1 LGHNT and CDR2 FRNRAP. This CDR3 has 15 amino acids. Here the CDR3 DNA reads TGTGCCAGCACCTTGACTAGCGGAGGGCACAATGAGCAGTTCTTC. Translated, it gives CASTLTSGGHNEQFF. Looking up the rest from reference TRBV12-5 and TRBJ2-1 gives the full variable domain: DARVTQTPRHKVTEMGQEVTMRCQPILGHNTVFWYRQTMMQGLELLAYFRNRAPLDDSGMPKDRFSAEMPDATLATLKIQPSEPRDSAVYFCASTLTSGGHNEQFFGPGTRLTVL.

The V call is TRBV14, the J call TRBJ2-7, with 9 bases lining up with TRBD2. The CDR3 is made up of 14 amino acids. The V and J ends lost 1 base and 3 bases, in that order; junction bases with no gene match: 1. The V gene's germline CDR1 is SGHDN and CDR2 FVKESK. CDR3 loop: CASSQVAGVYEQYF. DNA for the CDR3: TGTGCCAGCAGCCAAGTAGCGGGGGTCTACGAGCAGTACTTC.

The J gene is TRBJ1-1, the V gene TRBV1; TRBD1 is the table's D call and was not checked against the DNA. TRBV1 is flagged as a pseudogene. The CDR3 is 18 amino acids. DNA of the CDR3: TGCGCCAGCAGCCAAGATAGAGGGCACAGGGGGGAGGACACTGAAGCTTTCTTT. Amino acids: CASSQDRGHRGEDTEAFF.

This clone has more than one count but fewer than ten. The chain uses TRBV7-5 and TRBJ2-2; the table calls TRBD1, which could not be checked here. TRBV7-5 constitutes a pseudogene. CDR3 size: 17 residues. CDR3 nucleotides: TGTGCCAGCAGCATGGGACAGGGGGCTTCCGGGACCGGGGAGCTGTTTTTT. Its protein product is CASSMGQGASGTGELFF.

The sample holds one count of this clone. The CDR3 protein is CASSALTGNTEAFF. The CDR3 coding sequence is TGTGCCAGCAGCGCCTTGACAGGAAACACTGAAGCTTTCTTT. The V gene is TRBV18, the J gene TRBJ1-1; tentative D call: TRBD1 (6 bases). Trimming shortened V by 8 bases and J by 2 bases, and 15 bases separated the two germline ends. Germline V gives CDR1 KGHSH, CDR2 LQKENI. This CDR3 has 14 residues.

As regards this clone: The junction and the germline gene differ at one end; a read error may be behind it. The chain has TRBV6-8 and TRBJ1-3; D gene uncertain. Germline lookup yields CDR1 MNHGY and CDR2 SAAAGT. The CDR3 contains 13 residues. The CDR3 nucleotides are TGTGCCATCAGTGGCAGCTCTGGAAACACCATATATTTT. This encodes CAISGSSGNTIYF.

V usage is TRBV19 and J usage is TRBJ2-1, with a possible D match to TRBD2 (5 bases). Trimming pared 4 bases from V and 7 bases from J, leaving 11 bases between. Looked up from germline, CDR1 is LNHDA and CDR2 is SQIVND (reference sequence). The CDR3 consists of 13 residues. CDR3 sequence reads: CASSSQRRNEQFF. The CDR3, as DNA: TGTGCCAGTAGTAGTCAGCGGAGGAATGAGCAGTTCTTC.

The chain is built from TRBV19 and TRBJ1-4; 9 nucleotides agree with TRBD1. The length of the CDR3 is 16 residues. Germline values: CDR1 LNHDA, CDR2 SQIVND (reference sequence). V was pared by 4 bases and J by 8 bases, with 11 bases of the junction left unmatched. This CDR3 is CASSTPGQGSREKLFF. CDR3 DNA sequence: TGTGCCAGTAGTACCCCGGGACAGGGCTCCCGGGAAAAACTGTTTTTT.

The chain links TRBV5-1 to TRBJ1-3; D unresolved. V lost 0 bases, J lost 0 bases, and 10 bases lay in between. The CDR3 has 16 amino acids. Germline V gene sequence: CDR1 SGHRS, CDR2 YFSETQ. Here the CDR3 reads CASSLEWESSGNTIYF. The CDR3 DNA sequence: TGCGCCAGCAGCTTGGAGTGGGAGAGCTCTGGAAACACCATATATTTT.

The chain links TRBV30 to TRBJ1-1; no definite D call. This CDR3 comprises 12 residues. V was trimmed by 0 bases and J by 8 bases, leaving 10 bases between them. Germline-derived CDR1 and CDR2 are GTSNPN and SVGIG (reference sequence). The CDR3 region has the DNA TGTGCCTGGAGTGTAGGGAAAAACGAAGCTTTCTTT. This sequence encodes CAWSVGKNEAFF.

This rearrangement joins TRBV19 to TRBJ2-5; D unresolved. The CDR3 is 13 residues long. Trimming stripped 2 bases from V and 4 bases from J, with 8 bases between. Germline CDR1 and CDR2: LNHDA and SQIVND (reference sequence). DNA for the CDR3: TGTGCCAGTAGTATACCTGATCGAGAGACCCAGTACTTC. Translating it yields CASSIPDRETQYF.

The V call is TRBV11-3, the J call TRBJ1-2; 9 nucleotides agree with TRBD1. This CDR3 comprises 15 residues. With V trimmed by 5 bases and J by 4 bases, 8 bases remained unmatched. The germline CDR1 and CDR2 sequences are SGHNT and YENEEA. In DNA, the CDR3 is TGTGCCAGCAGCCTCGGACAGGGGATGGGCTATGGCTACACCTTC. The encoded protein is CASSLGQGMGYGYTF.

The chain joins TRBV9 to TRBJ2-1, with a tentative D call TRBD2 (7 bases). The germline V and J ends were trimmed by 3 bases and 4 bases, with 14 bases remaining between them. Germline-derived CDR1 and CDR2 are SGDLS and YYNGEE. This CDR3 has 15 residues. CDR3 sequence: CASSGRRGLYNEQFF. CDR3 coding DNA: TGTGCCAGCAGCGGACGGCGGGGGCTATACAATGAGCAGTTCTTC.

The J gene is TRBJ2-7, the V gene TRBV19, with 7 positions matching TRBD1. The CDR3 loop spans 13 amino acids. The V segment lost 4 bases and the J segment 2 bases; nucleotides outside the gene matches: 2. Per germline, CDR1 LNHDA and CDR2 SQIVND (reference sequence). The CDR3 sequence is CASSTQGAYEQYF. The CDR3, as DNA: TGTGCCAGTAGTACCCAGGGGGCCTACGAGCAGTACTTC. The full variable domain, rest sourced from reference TRBV19 and TRBJ2-7, is DGGITQSPKYLFRKEGQNVTLSCEQNLNHDAMYWYRQDPGQGLRLIYYSQIVNDFQKGDIAEGYSVSREKKESFPLTVTSAQKNPTAFYLCASSTQGAYEQYFGPGTRLTVT.

This clone is medium-sized by share. This rearrangement joins TRBV12-5 to TRBJ2-3; D call uncertain. Looked up from germline, CDR1 is LGHNT and CDR2 is FRNRAP. This CDR3 is 12 amino acids long. The V end lost 7 bases, the J end lost 0 bases, and 5 bases lay between the germline ends. The DNA of the CDR3 is TGTGCTAGTGATTCAAGCACAGATACGCAGTATTTT. This sequence encodes CASDSSTDTQYF.

Notes on this clone: Germline and junction disagree at one end, which may indicate a read error. The rearrangement uses TRBV18 and TRBJ2-3; 8 bases align to TRBD2. Germline CDR1 is KGHSH and CDR2 is LQKENI. The CDR3 contains 15 residues. This CDR3 is CASSPGTRSIDTQYF. The DNA for the CDR3 is TGTGCCAGCTCACCGGGGACTAGAAGCATAGATACGCAGTATTTT.

The DNA of the CDR3 is TGTGCCAGCAGTGAAGTTGGGACAGGGGTGAACGGGGAGCTGTTTTTT. Protein: CASSEVGTGVNGELFF. This sequence joins TRBV2 and TRBJ2-2; 10 bases align to TRBD1. V lost 1 base to trimming and J lost 7 bases; unmatched junction nucleotides: 6. The CDR3 has 16 amino acids. Germline V CDR1 and CDR2: SNHLY, FYNNEI.

V is TRBV5-1 and J is TRBJ1-1; 7 nucleotides agree with TRBD1. Per germline, CDR1 SGHRS and CDR2 YFSETQ. V was pared by 4 bases and J by 4 bases, with 10 bases of the junction left unmatched. CDR3 size: 15 residues. CDR3 DNA sequence: TGCGCCAGCAGCCAACAGGGGCAGGTTAGCACTGAAGCTTTCTTT. Residues: CASSQQGQVSTEAFF.